This note documents a single T cell receptor beta chain sequence. What it recognizes is unknown. Each donor had roughly 10 milliliters of peripheral blood drawn. A minimum of 7 million PBMCs was isolated per sample. A minimum of 5 micrograms of total RNA was extracted per sample. The entry originates in a study of blood T cells in healthy people across ages. Study-wide results and limits: Researchers deemed the diversity estimates from one million T cells underestimates.

A second about 6 to 11 cycle PCR used barcoded and J-beta primers. MiXCR was run by TCRdb on the 5' RACE reads, yielding one entry per CDR3 protein. The sample lists around 800,000 distinct CDR3 sequences, less than 60% occurring once. This CDR3 comprises 18 residues. Trimming took 2 bases from V and 1 from J; bases not matched to a gene: 9. The germline V gene encodes CDR1 SNHLY and CDR2 FYNNEI. Sequenced: blood. The chain has TRBV2 and TRBJ2-7; 12 bases match TRBD2. The clonotype was recovered from a man older than 75 in good health. The CDR3 coding sequence is TGTGCCAGCAGTGAAACGACTAGCGGGAGAACCTCTTCCTACGAGCAGTACTTC. Protein product: CASSETTSGRTSSYEQYF.